This TCR beta chain appears in the sequencing data of a study of blood T cell repertoires in COVID-19. For the study at large: Sites in the United States, Italy and Spain provided acute and convalescent COVID-19 samples. T cells, B-cell-depleted T cells, or PBMCs provided the cDNA or gDNA that served as material.

The V and J ends lost 1 base and 6 bases, in that order; junction bases with no gene match: 9. The germline CDR1 and CDR2 sequences are SGHVS and FNYEAQ. This CDR3 is built from 16 residues. Authors' data handling: Amplification of reference gene primers provided the estimated nucleated cell counts. The protocol was immunoSEQ multiplex PCR, while the TCRdb copy is restricted to in-frame clones and leaves out a portion. V, J and clone size derive from that table, while D and trimming were established from the DNA sequence. The data contain under 80,000 clones, approximately 86% of them singletons. The table lists this clone with a few counts.

This clonotype was obtained from a human donor in a cohort sampled during active COVID-19. Material for sequencing was peripheral blood. V gene TRBV7-6 combines with J gene TRBJ2-1; TRBD2 matches 7 bases. The CDR3 region has the DNA TGTGCCAGCAGCTTAGTTCAGAGCGGGGCGGGCAATGAGCAGTTCTTC. Its protein product is CASSLVQSGAGNEQFF.